This T cell receptor (beta chain) was recorded in a study of early T cells in non-severe SARS-CoV-2 infection. At the level of the study: Sequenced bulk RNA came from whole blood that was unsorted, and chains were unpaired.

The library protocol tagged individual cDNA molecules with unique molecular identifiers. Using its own MiXCR run on the 5' RACE reads, TCRdb lists one record per CDR3 protein. The table records around 26,000 distinct CDR3 sequences, approximately 5.1% of them present only once. The germline V and J ends were trimmed by 1 base and 11 bases, with 12 bases remaining between them. Germline-derived CDR1 and CDR2 are GTSNPN and SVGIG (reference sequence). This CDR3 has 12 amino acids. This clonotype was recorded many times. The sample consisted of whole blood. The chain recombines TRBV30 with TRBJ1-5, with D possibly matching TRBD1 (5 bases). This sequence was found in an adult who was a healthcare worker with PCR-confirmed SARS-CoV-2 infection or an uninfected control (not recorded which). CDR3 bases: TGTGCCTGGAGTGCGACCGGGGGAGCCCAGCATTTT. Amino acids: CAWSATGGAQHF.